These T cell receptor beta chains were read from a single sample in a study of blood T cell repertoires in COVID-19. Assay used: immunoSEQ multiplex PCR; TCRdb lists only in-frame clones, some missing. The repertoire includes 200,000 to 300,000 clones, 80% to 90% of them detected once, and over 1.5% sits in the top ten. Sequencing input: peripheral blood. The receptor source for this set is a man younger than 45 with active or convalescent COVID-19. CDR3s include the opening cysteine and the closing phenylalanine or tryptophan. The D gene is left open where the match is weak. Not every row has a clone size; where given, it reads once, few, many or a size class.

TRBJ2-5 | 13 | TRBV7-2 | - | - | CASSLVLQETQYF | TGTGCCAGCAGCTTAGTCCTCCAAGAGACCCAGTACTTC
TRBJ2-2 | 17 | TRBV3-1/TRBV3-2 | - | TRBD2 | CASSQDVAGYNTGELFF | TGTGCCAGCAGCCAAGACGTAGCGGGGTATAACACCGGGGAGCTGTTTTTT
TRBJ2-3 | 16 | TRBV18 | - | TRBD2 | CASSPGTSGSTDTQYF | TGTGCCAGCTCACCCGGGACTAGCGGGAGCACAGATACGCAGTATTTT
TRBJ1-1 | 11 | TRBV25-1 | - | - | CASSELSPRVF | TGTGCCAGCAGTGAATTGTCCCCTCGGGTCTTT
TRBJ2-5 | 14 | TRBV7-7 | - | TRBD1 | CASSATGVEETQYF | TGTGCCAGCAGCGCAACAGGGGTTGAAGAGACCCAGTACTTC
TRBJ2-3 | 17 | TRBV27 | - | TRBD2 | CASVGTSGVFFTDTQYF | TGTGCCAGCGTTGGGACTAGCGGGGTTTTTTTCACAGATACGCAGTATTTT
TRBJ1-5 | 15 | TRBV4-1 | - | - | CASSQDGGEWEPQHF | TGCGCCAGCAGCCAAGATGGGGGCGAGTGGGAGCCCCAGCATTTT
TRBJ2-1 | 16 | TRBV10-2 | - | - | CASRVGGGAFYNEQFF | TGCGCCAGCAGAGTGGGAGGGGGGGCTTTCTACAATGAGCAGTTCTTC
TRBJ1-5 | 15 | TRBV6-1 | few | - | CASSRTDNSNQPQHF | TGTGCCAGCAGCCGGACGGACAATAGCAATCAGCCCCAGCATTTT
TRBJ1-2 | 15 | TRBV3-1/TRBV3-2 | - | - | CASSQDRGFNYGYTF | TGTGCCAGCAGCCAAGACAGGGGATTCAACTATGGCTACACCTTC
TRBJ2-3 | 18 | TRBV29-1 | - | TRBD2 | CSVEPFPGLAASTDTQYF | TGCAGCGTTGAACCGTTTCCGGGACTAGCAGCTAGCACAGATACGCAGTATTTT
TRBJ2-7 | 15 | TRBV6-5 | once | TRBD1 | CASSRQGRGVYEQYF | TGTGCCAGCAGTAGACAGGGGCGCGGTGTCTACGAGCAGTACTTC
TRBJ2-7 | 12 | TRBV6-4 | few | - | CASRTLSYEQYF | TGTGCCAGCAGGACACTGTCCTACGAGCAGTACTTC
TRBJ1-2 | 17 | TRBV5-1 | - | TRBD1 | CASSPRQGDPRNYGYTF | TGCGCCAGCAGCCCTCGACAGGGGGATCCTCGTAACTATGGCTACACCTTC
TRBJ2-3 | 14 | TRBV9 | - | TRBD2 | CASRPLAGTDTQYF | TGTGCCAGCCGTCCCCTAGCGGGGACAGACACGCAGTATTTT
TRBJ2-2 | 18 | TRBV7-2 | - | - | CASSRNFRSGGATGELFF | TGTGCCAGCAGCCGCAACTTTAGGAGTGGCGGAGCTACCGGGGAGCTGTTTTTT
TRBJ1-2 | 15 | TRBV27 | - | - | CASSSGGFLNYGYTF | TGTGCCAGCAGTTCGGGGGGATTCCTGAACTATGGCTACACCTTC
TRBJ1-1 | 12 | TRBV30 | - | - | CAWTRLNTEAFF | TGTGCCTGGACCCGTTTGAACACTGAAGCTTTCTTT
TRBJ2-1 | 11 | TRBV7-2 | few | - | CASSLAYEQFF | TGTGCCAGCAGCTTAGCCTATGAGCAGTTCTTC
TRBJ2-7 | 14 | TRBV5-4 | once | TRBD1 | CASSSRQGAREQYF | TGTGCCAGCAGCTCAAGACAGGGGGCGCGCGAGCAGTACTTC
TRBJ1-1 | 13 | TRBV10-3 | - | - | CAIRAGLNTEAFF | TGTGCCATCAGGGCTGGCCTGAACACTGAAGCTTTCTTT
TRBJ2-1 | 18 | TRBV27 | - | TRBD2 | CASSFLGGGPMAYNEQFF | TGTGCCAGCAGTTTTTTAGGCGGGGGGCCGATGGCGTACAATGAGCAGTTCTTC
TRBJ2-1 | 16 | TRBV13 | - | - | CASTPSRGGRYNEQFF | TGTGCCAGCACCCCTAGTAGGGGGGGGCGCTACAATGAGCAGTTCTTC
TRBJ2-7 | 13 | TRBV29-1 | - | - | CSVPGTLSYEQYF | TGCAGCGTGCCCGGGACACTCTCCTACGAGCAGTACTTC
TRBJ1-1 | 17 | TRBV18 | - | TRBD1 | CASSPRGQGVGNTEAFF | TGTGCCAGCTCACCACGTGGGCAGGGGGTGGGTAACACTGAAGCTTTCTTT
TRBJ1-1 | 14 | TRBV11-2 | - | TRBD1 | CASSARDRVGEAFF | TGTGCCAGCAGCGCCCGGGACAGGGTCGGTGAAGCTTTCTTT
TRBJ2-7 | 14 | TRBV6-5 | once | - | CASSSGQVTYEQYF | TGTGCCAGCAGTTCAGGTCAGGTAACCTACGAGCAGTACTTC
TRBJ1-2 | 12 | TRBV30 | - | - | CAWSGGSDGYTF | TGTGCCTGGAGTGGGGGCTCGGATGGCTACACCTTC
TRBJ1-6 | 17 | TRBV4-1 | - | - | CASSQGLRGRSSSPLHF | TGCGCCAGCAGCCAAGGCCTCAGGGGACGCAGTAGCTCACCCCTCCACTTT
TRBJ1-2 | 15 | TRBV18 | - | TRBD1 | CASSDQRQGAYGYTF | TGTGCCAGCTCCGATCAGCGACAGGGGGCGTATGGCTACACCTTC
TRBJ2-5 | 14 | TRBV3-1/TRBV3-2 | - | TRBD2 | CASSQDPSGGTQYF | TGTGCCAGCAGCCAAGATCCTAGCGGGGGGACCCAGTACTTC
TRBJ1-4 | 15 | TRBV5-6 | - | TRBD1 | CASSESGGPYEKLFF | TGTGCCAGCAGCGAATCAGGGGGTCCATATGAAAAACTGTTTTTT
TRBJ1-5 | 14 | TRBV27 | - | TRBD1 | CASSRQGTNQPQHF | TGTGCCAGCAGTAGACAGGGGACGAATCAGCCCCAGCATTTT
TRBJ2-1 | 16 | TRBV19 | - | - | CARLDNRDGSYNEQFF | TGTGCCAGACTCGACAACAGGGACGGGTCCTACAATGAGCAGTTCTTC
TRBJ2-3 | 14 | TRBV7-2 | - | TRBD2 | CASSRGDGADTQYF | TGTGCCAGCAGCCGGGGGGATGGAGCAGATACGCAGTATTTT
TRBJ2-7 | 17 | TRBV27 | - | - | CASRILGALLSSYEQYF | TGTGCCAGCAGAATACTGGGGGCACTGTTAAGCTCCTACGAGCAGTACTTC
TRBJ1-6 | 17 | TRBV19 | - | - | CASSIDIQQGGNSPLHF | TGTGCCAGTAGCATAGATATCCAGCAGGGAGGGAATTCACCCCTCCACTTT
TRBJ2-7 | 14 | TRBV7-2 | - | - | CASSLEPILSEQYF | TGTGCCAGCAGCTTAGAGCCGATTTTATCCGAGCAGTACTTC
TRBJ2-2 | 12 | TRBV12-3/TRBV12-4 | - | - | CASSSPAGELFF | TGTGCCAGCAGTTCCCCAGCCGGGGAGCTGTTTTTT
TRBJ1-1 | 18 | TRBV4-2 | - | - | CASSQDLWTASVNTEAFF | TGTGCCAGCAGCCAAGATCTTTGGACAGCGAGTGTGAACACTGAAGCTTTCTTT
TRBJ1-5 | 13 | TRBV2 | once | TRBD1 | CASKEQGIQPQHF | TGTGCCAGCAAGGAACAGGGGATTCAGCCCCAGCATTTT
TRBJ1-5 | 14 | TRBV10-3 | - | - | CAISQGADNQPQHF | TGTGCCATCAGTCAAGGGGCAGACAATCAGCCCCAGCATTTT
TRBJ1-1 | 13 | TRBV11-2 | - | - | CASTGRPNTEAFF | TGTGCCAGCACAGGGCGCCCGAACACTGAAGCTTTCTTT
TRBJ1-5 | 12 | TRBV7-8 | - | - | CASSPPSKPQHF | TGTGCCAGCAGCCCCCCAAGCAAGCCCCAGCATTTT
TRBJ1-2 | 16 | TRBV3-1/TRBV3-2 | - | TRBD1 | CASSQLPGQGARGYTF | TGTGCCAGCAGCCAACTACCGGGACAGGGGGCTCGAGGCTACACCTTC
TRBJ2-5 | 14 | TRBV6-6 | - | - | CASSTEGQQETQYF | TGTGCCAGCAGCACTGAAGGACAGCAAGAGACCCAGTACTTC
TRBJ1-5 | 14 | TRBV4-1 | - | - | CASRNQGSGQPQHF | TGCGCCAGCAGGAACCAGGGGTCTGGGCAGCCCCAGCATTTT
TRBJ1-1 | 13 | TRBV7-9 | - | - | CASSSPGRTEAFF | TGTGCCAGCAGCTCTCCAGGGCGGACGGAAGCTTTCTTT
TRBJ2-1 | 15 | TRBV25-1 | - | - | CASSSTGKPFDEQFF | TGTGCCAGCAGTTCGACGGGAAAACCTTTCGATGAGCAGTTCTTC
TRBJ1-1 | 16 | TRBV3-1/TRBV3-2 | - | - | CASSQVYSGIDTEAFF | TGTGCCAGCAGCCAAGTTTACTCGGGTATTGACACTGAAGCTTTCTTT
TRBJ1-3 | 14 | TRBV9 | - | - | CASSVARQGNTIYF | TGTGCCAGCAGCGTAGCGCGACAGGGAAACACCATATATTTT
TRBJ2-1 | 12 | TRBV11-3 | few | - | CASSLGSREQFF | TGTGCCAGCAGCTTAGGGTCGCGAGAGCAGTTCTTC
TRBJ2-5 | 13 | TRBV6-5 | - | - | CASSYSDGGTQYF | TGTGCCAGCAGTTACTCCGACGGAGGGACCCAGTACTTC
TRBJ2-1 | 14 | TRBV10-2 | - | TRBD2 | CASSLGLVGNEQFF | TGCGCCAGCAGCCTCGGACTAGTAGGGAATGAGCAGTTCTTC
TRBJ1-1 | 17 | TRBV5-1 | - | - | CASSPRGSTLENTEAFF | TGCGCCAGCAGCCCTCGCGGTAGTACCCTAGAGAACACTGAAGCTTTCTTT
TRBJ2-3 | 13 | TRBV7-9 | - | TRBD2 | CATQRGNTDTQYF | TGTGCCACGCAGCGGGGGAACACAGATACGCAGTATTTT
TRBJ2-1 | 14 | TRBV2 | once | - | CASSEARDRAMEFF | TGTGCCAGCAGTGAAGCGCGGGACCGGGCTATGGAGTTCTTC
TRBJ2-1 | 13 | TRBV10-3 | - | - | CAISGTPYNEQFF | TGTGCCATCAGTGGGACACCTTACAATGAGCAGTTCTTC